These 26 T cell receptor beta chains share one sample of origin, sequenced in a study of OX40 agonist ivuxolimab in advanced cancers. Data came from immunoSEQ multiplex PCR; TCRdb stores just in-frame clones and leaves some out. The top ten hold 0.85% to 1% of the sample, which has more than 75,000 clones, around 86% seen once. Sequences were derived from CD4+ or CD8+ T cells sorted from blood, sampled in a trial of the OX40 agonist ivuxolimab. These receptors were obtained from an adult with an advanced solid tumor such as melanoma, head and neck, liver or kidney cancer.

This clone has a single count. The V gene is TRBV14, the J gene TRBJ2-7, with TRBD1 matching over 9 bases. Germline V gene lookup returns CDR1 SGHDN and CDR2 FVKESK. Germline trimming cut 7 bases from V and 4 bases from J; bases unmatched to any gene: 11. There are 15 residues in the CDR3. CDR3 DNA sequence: TGTGCCAGCAACCTAACCGGGACAGGGTGGTACGAGCAGTACTTC. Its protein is CASNLTGTGWYEQYF.

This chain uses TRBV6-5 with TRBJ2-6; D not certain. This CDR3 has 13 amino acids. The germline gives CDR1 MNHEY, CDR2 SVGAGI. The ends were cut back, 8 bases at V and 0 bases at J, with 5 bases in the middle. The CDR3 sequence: CASQDSGANVLTF. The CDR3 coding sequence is TGTGCCAGCCAGGACTCTGGGGCCAACGTCCTGACTTTC.

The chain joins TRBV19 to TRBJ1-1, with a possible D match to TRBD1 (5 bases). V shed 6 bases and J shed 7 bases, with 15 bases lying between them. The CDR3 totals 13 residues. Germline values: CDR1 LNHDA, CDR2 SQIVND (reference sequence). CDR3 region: CASSLGASNEAFF. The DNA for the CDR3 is TGTGCCAGTAGCCTAGGGGCCTCGAATGAAGCTTTCTTT.

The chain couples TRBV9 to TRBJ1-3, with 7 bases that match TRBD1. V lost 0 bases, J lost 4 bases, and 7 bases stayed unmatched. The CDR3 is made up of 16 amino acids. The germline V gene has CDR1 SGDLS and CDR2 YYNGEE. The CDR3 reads CASSVEGAPLGNTIYF. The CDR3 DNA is TGTGCCAGCAGCGTAGAGGGGGCGCCTTTAGGAAACACCATATATTTT.

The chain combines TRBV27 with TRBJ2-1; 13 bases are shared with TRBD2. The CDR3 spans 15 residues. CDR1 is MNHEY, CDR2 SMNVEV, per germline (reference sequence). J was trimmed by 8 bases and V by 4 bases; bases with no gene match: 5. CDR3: CASSYRLAGGYEQFF. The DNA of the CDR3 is TGTGCCAGCAGTTACCGACTAGCGGGAGGTTATGAGCAGTTCTTC.

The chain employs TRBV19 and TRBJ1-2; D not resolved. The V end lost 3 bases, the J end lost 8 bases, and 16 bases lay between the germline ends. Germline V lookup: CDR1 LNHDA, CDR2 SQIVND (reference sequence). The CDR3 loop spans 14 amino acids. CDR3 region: CASSMNPRGNGYTF. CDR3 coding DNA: TGTGCCAGTAGTATGAATCCTCGGGGAAACGGCTACACCTTC.

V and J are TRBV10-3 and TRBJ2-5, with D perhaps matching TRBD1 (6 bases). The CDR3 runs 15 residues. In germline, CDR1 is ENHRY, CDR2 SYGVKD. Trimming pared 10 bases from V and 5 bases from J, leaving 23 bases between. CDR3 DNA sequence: TGTGCCACGTTGCCCTGGGGGCAGGGAGAGGAGACCCAGTACTTC. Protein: CATLPWGQGEETQYF.

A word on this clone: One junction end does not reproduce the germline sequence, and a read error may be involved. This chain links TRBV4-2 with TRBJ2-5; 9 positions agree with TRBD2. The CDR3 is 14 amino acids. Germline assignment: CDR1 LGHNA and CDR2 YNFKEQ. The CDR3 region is CASSQAGGEETQYF. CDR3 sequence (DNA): TGTGCCAGCAGTCAAGCGGGGGGAGAAGAGACCCAGTACTTC.

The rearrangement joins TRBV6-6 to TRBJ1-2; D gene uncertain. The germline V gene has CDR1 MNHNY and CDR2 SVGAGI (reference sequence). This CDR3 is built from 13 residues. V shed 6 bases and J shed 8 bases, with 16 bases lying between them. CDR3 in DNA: TGTGCCAGCAGCTTCCGGGCCGAAAGCGGCTACACCTTC. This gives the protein CASSFRAESGYTF.

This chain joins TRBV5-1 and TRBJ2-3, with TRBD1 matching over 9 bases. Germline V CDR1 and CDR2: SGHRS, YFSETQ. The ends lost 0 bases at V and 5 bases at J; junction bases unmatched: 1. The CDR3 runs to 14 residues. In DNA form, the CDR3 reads TGCGCCAGCAGCTTGGGGACAGGGGTAGATACGCAGTATTTT. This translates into CASSLGTGVDTQYF.

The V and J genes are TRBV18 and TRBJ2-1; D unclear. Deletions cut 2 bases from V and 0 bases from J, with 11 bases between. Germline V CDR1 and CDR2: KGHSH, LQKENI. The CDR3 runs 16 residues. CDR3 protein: CASSPDTQSSYNEQFF. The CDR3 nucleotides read TGTGCCAGCTCACCAGATACACAGAGCTCCTACAATGAGCAGTTCTTC. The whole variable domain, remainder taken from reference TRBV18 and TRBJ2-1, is NAGVMQNPRHLVRRRGQEARLRCSPMKGHSHVYWYRQLPEEGLKFMVYLQKENIIDESGMPKERFSAEFPKEGPSILRIQQVVRGDSAAYFCASSPDTQSSYNEQFFGPGTRLTVL.

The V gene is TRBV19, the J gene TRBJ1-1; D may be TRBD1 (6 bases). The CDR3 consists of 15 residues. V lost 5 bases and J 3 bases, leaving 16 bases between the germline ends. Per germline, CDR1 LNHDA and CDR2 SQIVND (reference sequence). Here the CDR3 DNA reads TGTGCCAGTAGTGCCGAACAGGGCCCTTACACTGAAGCTTTCTTT. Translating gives CASSAEQGPYTEAFF.

The CDR3 sequence: CASSQDGRGSDTQYF. As DNA, the CDR3 is TGCGCCAGCAGCCAAGACGGTCGGGGTTCAGATACGCAGTATTTT. This rearrangement joins TRBV4-1 to TRBJ2-3, with a possible D match to TRBD2 (5 bases). The V end lost 0 bases, the J end lost 4 bases, and 11 bases lay between the germline ends. CDR1 is MGHRA and CDR2 is YSYEKL in the germline V gene. There are 15 residues in the CDR3.

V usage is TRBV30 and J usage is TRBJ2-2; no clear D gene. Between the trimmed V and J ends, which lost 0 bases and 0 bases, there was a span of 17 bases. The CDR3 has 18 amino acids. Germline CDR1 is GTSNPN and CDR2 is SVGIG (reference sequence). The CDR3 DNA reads TGTGCCTGGAGTGTTTTCTTTCCGGGTGCCTCGAACACCGGGGAGCTGTTTTTT. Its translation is CAWSVFFPGASNTGELFF.

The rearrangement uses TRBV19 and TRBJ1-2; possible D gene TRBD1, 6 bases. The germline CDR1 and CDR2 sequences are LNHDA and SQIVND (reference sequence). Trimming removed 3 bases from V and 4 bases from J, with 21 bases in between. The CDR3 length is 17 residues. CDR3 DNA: TGTGCCAGTAGTATGATAGTCCAGGGGAACAAGGGCTATGGCTACACCTTC. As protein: CASSMIVQGNKGYGYTF.

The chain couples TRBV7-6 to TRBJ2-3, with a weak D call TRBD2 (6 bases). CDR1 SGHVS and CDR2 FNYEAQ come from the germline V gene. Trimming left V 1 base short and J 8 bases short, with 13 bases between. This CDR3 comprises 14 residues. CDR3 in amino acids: CASSLVTSLATQYF. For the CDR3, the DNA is TGTGCCAGCAGCTTAGTGACTAGTCTGGCTACGCAGTATTTT.

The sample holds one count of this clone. CDR3 in amino acids: CASSFSRVYGSYNEQFF. The CDR3 DNA follows: TGCGCCAGCAGCTTTTCCCGAGTTTATGGTTCCTACAATGAGCAGTTCTTC. The V call is TRBV5-1, the J call TRBJ2-1; D remains unclear. Germline V gene lookup returns CDR1 SGHRS and CDR2 YFSETQ. Trimming cost V 2 bases and J 1 base, with 16 bases left between them. This CDR3 comprises 17 residues.

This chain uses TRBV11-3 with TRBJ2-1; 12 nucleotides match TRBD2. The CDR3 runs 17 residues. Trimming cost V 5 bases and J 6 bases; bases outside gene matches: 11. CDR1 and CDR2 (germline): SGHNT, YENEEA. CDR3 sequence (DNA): TGTGCCAGCAGCCCCCCCCCGTCTAGCGGGAGGGGCAATGAGCAGTTCTTC. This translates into CASSPPPSSGRGNEQFF.

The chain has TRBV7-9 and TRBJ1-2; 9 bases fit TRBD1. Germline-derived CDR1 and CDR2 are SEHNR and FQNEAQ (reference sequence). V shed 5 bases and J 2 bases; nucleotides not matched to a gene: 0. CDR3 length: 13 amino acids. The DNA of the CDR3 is TGTGCCAGCAGCGGACAGGGGAACTATGGCTACACCTTC. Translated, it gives CASSGQGNYGYTF.

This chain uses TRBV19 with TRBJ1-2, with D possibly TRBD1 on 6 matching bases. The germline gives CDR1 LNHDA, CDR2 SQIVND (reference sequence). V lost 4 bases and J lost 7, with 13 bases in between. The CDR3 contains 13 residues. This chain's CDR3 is CASSNARGFGYTF. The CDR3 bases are TGTGCCAGTAGTAATGCCAGGGGCTTTGGCTACACCTTC.

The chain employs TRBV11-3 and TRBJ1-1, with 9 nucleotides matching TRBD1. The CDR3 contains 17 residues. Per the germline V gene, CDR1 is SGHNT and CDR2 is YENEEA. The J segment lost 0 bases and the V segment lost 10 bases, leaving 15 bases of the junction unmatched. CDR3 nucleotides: TGTGCCACTAACCCGACAGGGGGTACTTTCATGAACACTGAAGCTTTCTTT. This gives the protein CATNPTGGTFMNTEAFF.

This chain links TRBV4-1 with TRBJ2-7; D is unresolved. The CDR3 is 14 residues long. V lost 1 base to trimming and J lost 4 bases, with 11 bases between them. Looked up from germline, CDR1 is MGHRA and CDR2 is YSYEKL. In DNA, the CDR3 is TGCGCCAGCAGCCAAGGCCCGGGCCAATACGAGCAGTACTTC. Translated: CASSQGPGQYEQYF.

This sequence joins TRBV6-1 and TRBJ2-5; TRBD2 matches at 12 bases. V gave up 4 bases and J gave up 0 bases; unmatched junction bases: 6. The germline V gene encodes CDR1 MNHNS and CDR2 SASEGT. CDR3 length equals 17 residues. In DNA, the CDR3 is TGTGCCAGCAGTGCTCTAGCGGGGGGGGGTTACCAAGAGACCCAGTACTTC. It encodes CASSALAGGGYQETQYF.

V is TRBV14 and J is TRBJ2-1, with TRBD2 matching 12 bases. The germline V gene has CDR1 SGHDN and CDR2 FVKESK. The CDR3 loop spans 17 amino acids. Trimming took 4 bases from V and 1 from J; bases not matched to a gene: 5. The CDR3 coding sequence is TGTGCCAGCAGCCGGCTAGCGGGGGGGATTTCCTACAATGAGCAGTTCTTC. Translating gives CASSRLAGGISYNEQFF.

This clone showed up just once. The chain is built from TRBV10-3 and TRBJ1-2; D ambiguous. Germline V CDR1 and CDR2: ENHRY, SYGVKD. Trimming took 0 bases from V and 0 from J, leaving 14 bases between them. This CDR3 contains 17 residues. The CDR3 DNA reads TGTGCCATCAGTGAGTCTTCCACGGCCGTAGCTAACTATGGCTACACCTTC. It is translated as CAISESSTAVANYGYTF.

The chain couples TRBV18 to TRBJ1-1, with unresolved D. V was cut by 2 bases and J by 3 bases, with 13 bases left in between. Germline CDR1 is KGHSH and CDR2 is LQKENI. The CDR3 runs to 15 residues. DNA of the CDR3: TGTGCCAGCTCACCATACCCCGACACCCACACTGAAGCTTTCTTT. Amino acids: CASSPYPDTHTEAFF.